This paragraph reports one T cell receptor (beta chain). Its binding antigen is unknown. No qualities accompany the bases; no much larger clone lies one base away. The germline V end is reduced by 5 bases and the J end by 7 bases; junction bases left unmatched: 3. The CDR3 starts with the cysteine, ends with the phenylalanine, and has 12 residues. Only CDR3 DNA is held: 36 bases, read in frame from base 1. CDR1 SQVTM and CDR2 ANQGSEA are derived from the germline V gene. This entry is derived from a study of T cell repertoires in cytomegalovirus infection (dated by TCRdb to the late 2010s). General notes on the study: The peptide stimulations were aimed at well-studied HLA-B-restricted epitopes as well as recently identified HLA-C-restricted CMV epitopes, whose presentation resists viral immunomodulation. The HLA type of each donor mattered for the analysis, because public TCR beta signatures pointed to carriage of CMV infection along with the matching HLA type.

Results and caveats for the whole study, not just this receptor: In both this cohort and an independent roughly 350-donor cohort, the cumulative frequency of public TCR beta family members distinguished carriers of CMV infection plus the relevant HLA type. The ex vivo response was dominated by HLA-C-restricted CMV-specific TCR beta clonotypes, which also provided the single most frequent clonotype in two of eight donors.

The treatment or condition label, read with the paper, signifies: in vitro stimulation with specific CMV peptide epitopes to enrich CMV-specific T cells. Sequencing relied on an Illumina HiSeq 1500. TCRdb trimmed the raw reads at Q25, called clones with MiXCR and kept productive beta chains. CDR3 protein sequences are deduplicated, and each keeps its most common genes and DNA. This sample is represented by about a million distinct CDR3 sequences; around 32% of them were singletons. The ten top clones hold 13% of the sample. This receptor was taken from a human donor in good health (CMV status not recorded). Some clones in this sample may be carry-over from other donors' samples. This specimen consisted of cultured CD8+ T cells from PBMCs, obtained from culture after CMV antigen stimulation. The sequence links TRBV29-1 to TRBJ1-1, with 11 central nucleotides matching TRBD1. The nucleotides read TGCAGCGTTTCCGGGACAGGGGGTGAAGCTTTCTTT. Its product reads: CSVSGTGGEAFF.